A selection of T cell receptor beta chains follows, all from one sample in a study of T-cell reconstitution after alpha-beta-depleted transplantation in children. TCRdb passed the PCR reads through MiXCR, listing each CDR3 protein once. The sample lists fewer than 750,000 distinct CDR3 sequences; around 27% were seen once. The specimen was PBMCs, collected before TCRalphabeta/CD19-depleted stem cell transplant. All receptors derive from a boy in the first two years of life with Wiskott-Aldrich syndrome, due to receive a stem cell transplant. Both conserved end residues are part of each CDR3. D genes are given only for firm matches. Clone size is shown for a subset of rows, as once, few, many or a class of expanded clone.

few	TRBD2	TRBJ2-1	TRBV14	CASSELREGPYYNEQFF	TGTGCCAGCAGCGAGCTGAGGGAGGGCCCCTACTACAATGAGCAGTTCTTC
-	-	TRBJ2-7	TRBV4-1	CASSLQWGRGALNEQYF	TGCGCCAGCAGCCTCCAATGGGGTCGGGGGGCGCTCAACGAGCAGTACTTC
-	TRBD2	TRBJ2-7	TRBV20-1	CSAQLAGVWQYF	TGCAGTGCCCAGCTAGCGGGCGTGTGGCAGTACTTC
-	-	TRBJ2-5	TRBV20-1	CSARLYRGLAVQETQYF	TGCAGTGCTAGACTTTATCGGGGGCTAGCGGTTCAAGAGACCCAGTACTTC
-	TRBD1	TRBJ1-1	TRBV12-3/TRBV12-4	CASSFPLPGTGGTEAFF	TGTGCCAGCAGTTTCCCGCTTCCCGGGACAGGGGGCACTGAAGCTTTCTTT
few	TRBD2	TRBJ2-3	TRBV4-2	CASSQVGLAGGPDTQYF	TGTGCCAGCAGCCAAGTCGGACTAGCGGGAGGACCAGATACGCAGTATTTT
-	-	TRBJ1-3	TRBV10-3	CAISYGDPSSGNTIYF	TGTGCCATCAGTTACGGGGACCCTAGCTCTGGAAACACCATATATTTT
-	TRBD2	TRBJ2-7	TRBV28	CASSPGLAGVLSSYEQYF	TGTGCCAGCAGTCCGGGACTAGCGGGAGTGTTGAGCTCCTACGAGCAGTACTTC
few	-	TRBJ1-1	TRBV20-1	CSASAPTEAFF	TGCAGTGCTAGTGCACCCACTGAAGCTTTCTTT
-	TRBD1	TRBJ1-1	TRBV27	CASSSLGQGYTEAFF	TGTGCCAGCAGTTCCCTCGGACAGGGGTACACTGAAGCTTTCTTT
-	TRBD2	TRBJ2-1	TRBV20-1	CSLAWTSGRQSEQFF	TGCAGTCTCGCATGGACTAGCGGGAGACAGAGTGAGCAGTTCTTC